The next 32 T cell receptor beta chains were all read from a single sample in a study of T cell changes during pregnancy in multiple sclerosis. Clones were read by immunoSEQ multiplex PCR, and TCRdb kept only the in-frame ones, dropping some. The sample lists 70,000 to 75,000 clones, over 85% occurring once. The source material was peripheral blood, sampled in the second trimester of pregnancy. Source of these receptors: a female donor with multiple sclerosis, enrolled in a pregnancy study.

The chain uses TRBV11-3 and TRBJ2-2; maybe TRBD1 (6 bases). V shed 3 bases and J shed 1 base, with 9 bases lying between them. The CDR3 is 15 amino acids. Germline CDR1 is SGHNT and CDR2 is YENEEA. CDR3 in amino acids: CASSFGRGNTGELFF. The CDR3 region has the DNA TGTGCCAGCAGCTTCGGCAGGGGGAACACCGGGGAGCTGTTTTTT.

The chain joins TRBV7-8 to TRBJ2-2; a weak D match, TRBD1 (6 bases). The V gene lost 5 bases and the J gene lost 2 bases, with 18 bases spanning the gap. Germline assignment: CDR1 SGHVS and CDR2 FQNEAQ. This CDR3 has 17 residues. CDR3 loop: CASSEIRTADNTGELFF. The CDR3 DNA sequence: TGTGCCAGCAGCGAAATCCGGACAGCGGACAACACCGGGGAGCTGTTTTTT.

The DNA of the CDR3 is TGCGCCAGCAGCTTGTTTCAGGGCGCAACCTACAATGAGCAGTTCTTC. This encodes CASSLFQGATYNEQFF. The chain combines TRBV5-1 with TRBJ2-1; perhaps TRBD1 as D (5 bases). CDR1 is SGHRS, CDR2 YFSETQ, per germline. V lost 1 base to trimming and J lost 2 bases, with 13 bases between them. This CDR3 contains 16 residues.

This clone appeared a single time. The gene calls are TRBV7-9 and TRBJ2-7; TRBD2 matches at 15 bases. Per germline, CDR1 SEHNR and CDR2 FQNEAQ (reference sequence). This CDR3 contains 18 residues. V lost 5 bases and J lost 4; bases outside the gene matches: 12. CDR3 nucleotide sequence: TGTGCCAGCAGCCCCCGGACTAGCGGGGGGGCTCTTAGTTACGAGCAGTACTTC. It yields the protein CASSPRTSGGALSYEQYF. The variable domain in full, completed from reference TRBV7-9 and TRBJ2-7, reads DTGVSQNPRHKITKRGQNVTFRCDPISEHNRLYWYRQTLGQGPEFLTYFQNEAQLEKSRLLSDRFSAERPKGSFSTLEIQRTEQGDSAMYLCASSPRTSGGALSYEQYFGPGTRLTVT.

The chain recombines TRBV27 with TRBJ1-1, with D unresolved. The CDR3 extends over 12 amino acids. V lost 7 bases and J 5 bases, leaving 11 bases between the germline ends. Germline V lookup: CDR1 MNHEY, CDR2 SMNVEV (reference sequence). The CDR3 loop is CASKRPGTEAFF. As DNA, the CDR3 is TGTGCCAGCAAGCGCCCGGGGACTGAAGCTTTCTTT.

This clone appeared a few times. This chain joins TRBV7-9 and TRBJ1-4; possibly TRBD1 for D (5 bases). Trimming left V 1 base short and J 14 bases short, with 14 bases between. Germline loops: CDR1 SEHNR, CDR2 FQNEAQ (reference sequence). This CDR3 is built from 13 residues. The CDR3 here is CASSLDGSGRLFF. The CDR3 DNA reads TGTGCCAGCAGCTTAGACGGCTCAGGGCGGCTGTTTTTT.

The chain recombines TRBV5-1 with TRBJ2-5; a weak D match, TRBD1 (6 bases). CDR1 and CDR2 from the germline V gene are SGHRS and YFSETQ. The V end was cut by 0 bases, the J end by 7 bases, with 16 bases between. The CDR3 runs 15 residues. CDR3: CASSLGTDSVGTQYF. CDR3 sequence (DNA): TGCGCCAGCAGCTTGGGGACGGACAGCGTTGGGACCCAGTACTTC.

CDR3 residues: CASSPTGVGYTF. The CDR3 DNA follows: TGTGCCAGCAGTCCAACAGGGGTTGGCTACACCTTC. The chain employs TRBV6-1 and TRBJ1-2; 7 bases fit TRBD1. The CDR3 is made up of 12 amino acids. V trimming: 5 bases; J trimming: 7 bases; junction bases outside the gene matches: 4. The germline V gene encodes CDR1 MNHNS and CDR2 SASEGT.

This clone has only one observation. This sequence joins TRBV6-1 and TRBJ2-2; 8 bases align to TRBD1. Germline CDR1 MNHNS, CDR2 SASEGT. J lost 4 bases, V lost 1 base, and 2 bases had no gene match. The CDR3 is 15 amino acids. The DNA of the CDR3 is TGTGCCAGCAGTGAAGACACAGGGGGCACCGGGGAGCTGTTTTTT. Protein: CASSEDTGGTGELFF.

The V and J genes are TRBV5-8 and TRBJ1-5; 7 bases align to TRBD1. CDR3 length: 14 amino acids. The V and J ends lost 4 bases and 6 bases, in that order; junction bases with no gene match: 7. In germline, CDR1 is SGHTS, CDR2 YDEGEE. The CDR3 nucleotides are TGTGCCAGCAGCCCGACAGGGTTTGGTCAGCCCCAGCATTTT. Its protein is CASSPTGFGQPQHF.

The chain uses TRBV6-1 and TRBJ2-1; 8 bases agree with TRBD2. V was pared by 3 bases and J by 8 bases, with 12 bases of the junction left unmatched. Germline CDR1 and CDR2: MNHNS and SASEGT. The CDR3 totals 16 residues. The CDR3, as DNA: TGTGCCAGCAGTGACAGGAGTAGCGGGATTGGGGATGAGCAGTTCTTC. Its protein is CASSDRSSGIGDEQFF.

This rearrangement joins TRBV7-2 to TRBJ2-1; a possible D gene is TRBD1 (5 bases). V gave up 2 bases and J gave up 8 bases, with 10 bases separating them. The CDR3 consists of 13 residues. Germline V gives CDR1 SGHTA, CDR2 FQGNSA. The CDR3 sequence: CASSLSREDEQFF. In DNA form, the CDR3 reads TGTGCCAGCAGCTTAAGCAGGGAAGATGAGCAGTTCTTC. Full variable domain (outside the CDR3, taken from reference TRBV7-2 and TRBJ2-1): GAGVSQSPSNKVTEKGKDVELRCDPISGHTALYWYRQSLGQGLEFLIYFQGNSAPDKSGLPSDRFSAERTGGSVSTLTIQRTQQEDSAVYLCASSLSREDEQFFGPGTRLTVL.

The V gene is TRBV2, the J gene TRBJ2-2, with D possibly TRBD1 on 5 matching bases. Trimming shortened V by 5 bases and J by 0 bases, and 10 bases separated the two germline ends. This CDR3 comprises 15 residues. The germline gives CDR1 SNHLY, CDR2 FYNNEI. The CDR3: CASSSRETNTGELFF. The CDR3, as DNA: TGTGCCAGCAGTTCCAGGGAAACGAACACCGGGGAGCTGTTTTTT.

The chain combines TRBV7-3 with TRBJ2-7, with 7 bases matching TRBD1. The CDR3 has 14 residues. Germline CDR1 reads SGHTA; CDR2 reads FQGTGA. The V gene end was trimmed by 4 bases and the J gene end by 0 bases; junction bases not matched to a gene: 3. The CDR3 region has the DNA TGTGCCAGCAGCTGGGGGACAGTCTCCTACGAGCAGTACTTC. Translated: CASSWGTVSYEQYF.

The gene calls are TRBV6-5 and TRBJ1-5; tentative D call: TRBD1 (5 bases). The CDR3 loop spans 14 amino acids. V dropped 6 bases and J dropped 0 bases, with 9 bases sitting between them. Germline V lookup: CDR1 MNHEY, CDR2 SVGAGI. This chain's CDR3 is CASSPQGSNQPQHF. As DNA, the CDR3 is TGTGCCAGCAGCCCCCAGGGTAGCAATCAGCCCCAGCATTTT.

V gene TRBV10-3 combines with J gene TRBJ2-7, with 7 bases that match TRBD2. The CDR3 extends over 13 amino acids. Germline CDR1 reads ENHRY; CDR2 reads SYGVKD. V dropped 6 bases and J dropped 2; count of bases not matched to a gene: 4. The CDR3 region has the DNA TGTGCCATCAGGGGGGGGGAAACCTACGAGCAGTACTTC. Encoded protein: CAIRGGETYEQYF.

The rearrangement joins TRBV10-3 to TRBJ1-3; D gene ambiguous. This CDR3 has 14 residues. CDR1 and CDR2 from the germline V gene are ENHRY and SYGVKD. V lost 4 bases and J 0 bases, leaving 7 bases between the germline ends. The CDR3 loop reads CAISVEGSGNTIYF. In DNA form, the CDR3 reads TGTGCCATCAGTGTCGAGGGCTCTGGAAACACCATATATTTT.

The CDR3 region has the DNA TGTGCCAGCAGCGGGACTAGCGGGCAAAGCGAAAACATTCAGTACTTC. Its translation: CASSGTSGQSENIQYF. This sequence joins TRBV2 and TRBJ2-4; 12 bases fit TRBD2. The CDR3 length is 16 residues. Germline CDR1 reads SNHLY; CDR2 reads FYNNEI. The junction had 8 bases not matched to a gene; V was cut back by 6 bases and J by 5 bases.

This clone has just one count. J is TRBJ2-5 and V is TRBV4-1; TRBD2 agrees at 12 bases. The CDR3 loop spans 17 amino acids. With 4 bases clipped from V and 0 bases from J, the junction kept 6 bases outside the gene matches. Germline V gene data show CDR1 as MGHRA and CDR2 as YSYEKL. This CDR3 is CASSPTWTSGNQETQYF. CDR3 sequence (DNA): TGCGCCAGCAGCCCGACTTGGACTAGCGGGAACCAAGAGACCCAGTACTTC.

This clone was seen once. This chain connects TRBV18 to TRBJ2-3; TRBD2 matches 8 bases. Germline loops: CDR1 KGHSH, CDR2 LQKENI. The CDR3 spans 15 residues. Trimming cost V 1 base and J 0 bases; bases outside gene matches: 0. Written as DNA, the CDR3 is TGTGCCAGCTCACCACTAGCGGGAAGCACAGATACGCAGTATTTT. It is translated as CASSPLAGSTDTQYF.

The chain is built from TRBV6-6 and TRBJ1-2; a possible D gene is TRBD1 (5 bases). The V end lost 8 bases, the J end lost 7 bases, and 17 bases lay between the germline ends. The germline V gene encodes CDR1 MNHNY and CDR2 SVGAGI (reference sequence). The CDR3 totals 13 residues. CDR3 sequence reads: CASLPQVTGGYTF. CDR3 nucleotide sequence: TGTGCCAGCCTACCACAGGTTACAGGTGGCTACACCTTC.

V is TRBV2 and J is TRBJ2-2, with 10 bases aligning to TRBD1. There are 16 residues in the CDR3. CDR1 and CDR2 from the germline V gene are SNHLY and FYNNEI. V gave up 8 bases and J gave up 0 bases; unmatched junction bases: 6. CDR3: CASSSGTGANTGELFF. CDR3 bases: TGTGCCAGCTCCTCCGGGACAGGGGCGAACACCGGGGAGCTGTTTTTT. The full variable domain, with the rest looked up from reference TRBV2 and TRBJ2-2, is EPEVTQTPSHQVTQMGQEVILRCVPISNHLYFYWYRQILGQKVEFLVSFYNNEISEKSEIFDDQFSVERPDGSNFTLKIRSTKLEDSAMYFCASSSGTGANTGELFFGEGSRLTVL.

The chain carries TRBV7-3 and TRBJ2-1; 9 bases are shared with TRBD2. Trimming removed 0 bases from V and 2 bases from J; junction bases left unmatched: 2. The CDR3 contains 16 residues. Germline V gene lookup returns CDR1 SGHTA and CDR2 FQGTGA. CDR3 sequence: CASSLTGGRAYNEQFF. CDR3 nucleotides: TGTGCCAGCAGCTTAACGGGCGGGAGGGCCTACAATGAGCAGTTCTTC. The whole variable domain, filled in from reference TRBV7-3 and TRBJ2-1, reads GAGVSQTPSNKVTEKGKYVELRCDPISGHTALYWYRQSLGQGPEFLIYFQGTGAADDSGLPNDRFFAVRPEGSVSTLKIQRTERGDSAVYLCASSLTGGRAYNEQFFGPGTRLTVL.

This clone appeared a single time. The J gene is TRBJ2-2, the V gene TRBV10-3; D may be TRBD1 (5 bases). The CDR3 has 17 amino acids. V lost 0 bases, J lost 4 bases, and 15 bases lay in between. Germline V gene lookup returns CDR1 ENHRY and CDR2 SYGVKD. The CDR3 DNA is TGTGCCATCAGTGAGTCGGGCAGGGTTGTGCGCACCGGGGAGCTGTTTTTT. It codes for CAISESGRVVRTGELFF.

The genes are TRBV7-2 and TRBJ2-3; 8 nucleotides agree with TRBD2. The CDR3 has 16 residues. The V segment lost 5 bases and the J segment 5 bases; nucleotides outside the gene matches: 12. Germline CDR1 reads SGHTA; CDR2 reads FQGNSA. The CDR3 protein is CASSTGLRGGLDTQYF. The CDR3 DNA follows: TGTGCCAGCAGCACCGGTCTTCGGGGGGGCCTAGATACGCAGTATTTT.

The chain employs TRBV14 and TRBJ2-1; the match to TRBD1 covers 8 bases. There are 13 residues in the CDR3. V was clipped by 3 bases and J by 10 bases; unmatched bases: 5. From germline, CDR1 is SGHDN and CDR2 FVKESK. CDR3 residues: CASSHGQGLEQFF. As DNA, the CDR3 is TGTGCCAGCAGCCACGGACAGGGTCTCGAGCAGTTCTTC.

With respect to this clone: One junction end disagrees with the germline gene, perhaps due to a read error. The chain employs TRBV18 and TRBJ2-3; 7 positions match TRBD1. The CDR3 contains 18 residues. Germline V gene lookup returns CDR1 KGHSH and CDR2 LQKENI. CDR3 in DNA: TGTGCCAGCTCCCCACCTAAAGGGGGCAGAGGGGGCGCAGATACGCAGTATTTT. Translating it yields CASSPPKGGRGGADTQYF.

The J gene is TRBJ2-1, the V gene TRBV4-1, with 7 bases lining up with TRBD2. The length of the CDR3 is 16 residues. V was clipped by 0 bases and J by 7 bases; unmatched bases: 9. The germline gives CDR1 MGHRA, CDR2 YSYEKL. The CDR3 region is CASSQDPGGRGNEQFF. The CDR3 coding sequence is TGCGCCAGCAGCCAAGATCCGGGAGGCCGGGGGAATGAGCAGTTCTTC.

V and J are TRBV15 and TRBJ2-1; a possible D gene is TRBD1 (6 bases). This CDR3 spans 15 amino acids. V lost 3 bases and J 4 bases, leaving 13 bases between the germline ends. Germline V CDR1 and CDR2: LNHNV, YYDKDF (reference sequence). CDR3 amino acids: CATSRGALGYNEQFF. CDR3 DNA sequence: TGTGCCACCAGCAGGGGGGCGTTAGGTTACAATGAGCAGTTCTTC.

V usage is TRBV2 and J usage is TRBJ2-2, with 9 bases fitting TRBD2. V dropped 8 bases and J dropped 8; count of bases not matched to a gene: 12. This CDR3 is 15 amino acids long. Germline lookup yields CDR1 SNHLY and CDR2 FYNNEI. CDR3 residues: CASLGGGGAIGELFF. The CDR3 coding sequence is TGTGCCAGCCTAGGAGGCGGGGGGGCCATTGGGGAGCTGTTTTTT.

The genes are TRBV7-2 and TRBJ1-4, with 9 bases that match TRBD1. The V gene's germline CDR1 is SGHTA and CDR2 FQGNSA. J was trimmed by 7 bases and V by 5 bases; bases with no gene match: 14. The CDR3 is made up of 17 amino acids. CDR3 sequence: CASSLRGTGIGGEKLFF. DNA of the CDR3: TGTGCCAGCAGCCTGAGAGGGACAGGGATAGGGGGTGAAAAACTGTTTTTT.

The CDR3 DNA follows: TGTGCCAGCAGTTCCCCGACAGGGATCCACGAGCAGTACTTC. Amino acid sequence: CASSSPTGIHEQYF. The rearrangement uses TRBV28 and TRBJ2-7; 7 bases match TRBD1. The CDR3 is 14 amino acids. J lost 5 bases, V lost 4 bases, and 8 bases had no gene match. Per the germline V gene, CDR1 is MDHEN and CDR2 is SYDVKM.